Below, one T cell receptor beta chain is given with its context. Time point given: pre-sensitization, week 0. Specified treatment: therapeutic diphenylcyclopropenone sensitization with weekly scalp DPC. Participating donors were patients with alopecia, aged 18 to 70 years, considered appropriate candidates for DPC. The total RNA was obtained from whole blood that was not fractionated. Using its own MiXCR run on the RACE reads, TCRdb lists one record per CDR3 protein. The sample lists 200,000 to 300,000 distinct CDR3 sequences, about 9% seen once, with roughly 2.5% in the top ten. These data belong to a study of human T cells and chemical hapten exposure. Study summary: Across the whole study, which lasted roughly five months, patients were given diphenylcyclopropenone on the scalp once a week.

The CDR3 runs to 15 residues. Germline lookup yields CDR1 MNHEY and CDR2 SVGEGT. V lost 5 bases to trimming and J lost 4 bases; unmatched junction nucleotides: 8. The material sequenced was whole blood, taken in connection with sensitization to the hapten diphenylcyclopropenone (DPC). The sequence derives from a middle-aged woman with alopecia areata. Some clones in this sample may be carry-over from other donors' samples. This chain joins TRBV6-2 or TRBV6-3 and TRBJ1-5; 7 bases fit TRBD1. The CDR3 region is CASSRTGGANQPQHF. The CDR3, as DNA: TGTGCCAGCAGTCGGACAGGCGGCGCGAATCAGCCCCAGCATTTT.